This T cell receptor (beta chain) was obtained from a study of CD8+CD57+ T cells in acquired aplastic anemia. About the research overall: DNA per sorted CD4+ or CD8+ sample ranged about 0.2 to 30 ug, averaging approximately 3.1 ug. Study-level points and caveats: Statistical testing detected no significant gap in CD8+ Simpson's diversity between patients and controls. Overlap between patients and controls comprised about 28 CD8+ CDR3 sequences.

In the case of this clonotype: Antigen: not known. This CDR3 is missing its conserved last phenylalanine or tryptophan, likely due to a read error.

J lost 0 bases, V lost 4 bases, and 1 base had no gene match. The CDR3 runs 16 residues. Looked up from germline, CDR1 is SEHNR and CDR2 is FQNEAQ (reference sequence). The template for TCR beta VDJ and CDR3 sequence profiling was genomic DNA. In TCRdb, the reads were re-called with MiXCR into one record per CDR3 protein. The data hold a few hundred thousand distinct CDR3 sequences, with roughly 50% observed a single time. Sequencing was performed on sorted CD4+, CD8+, or CD8+CD57+ T cells (not recorded which) from PBMCs. This TCR was recovered from a human donor with severe aplastic anemia or a healthy control (not recorded which). This chain uses TRBV7-9 with TRBJ2-7, with 15 bases fitting TRBD2. The CDR3 is CASSWTSGGVSYEQYL. The DNA of the CDR3 is TGTGCCAGCAGCTGGACTAGCGGGGGGGTCTCCTACGAGCAGTACCTC.